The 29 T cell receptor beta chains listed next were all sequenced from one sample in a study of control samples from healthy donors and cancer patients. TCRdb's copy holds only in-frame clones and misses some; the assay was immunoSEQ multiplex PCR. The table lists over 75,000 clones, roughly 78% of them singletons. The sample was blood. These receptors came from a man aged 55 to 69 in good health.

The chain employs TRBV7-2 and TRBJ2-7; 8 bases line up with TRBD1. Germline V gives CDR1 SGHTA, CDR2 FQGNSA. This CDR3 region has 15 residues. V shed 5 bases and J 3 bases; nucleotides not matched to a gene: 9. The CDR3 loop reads CASSGIGDRSYEQYF. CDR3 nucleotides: TGTGCCAGCAGCGGCATAGGGGACAGGAGCTACGAGCAGTACTTC.

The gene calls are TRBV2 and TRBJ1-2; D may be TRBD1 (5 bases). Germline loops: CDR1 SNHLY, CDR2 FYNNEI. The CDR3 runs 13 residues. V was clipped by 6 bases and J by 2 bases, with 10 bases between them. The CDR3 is CASSRDSNYGYTF. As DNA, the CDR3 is TGTGCCAGCAGCCGGGACTCCAACTATGGCTACACCTTC. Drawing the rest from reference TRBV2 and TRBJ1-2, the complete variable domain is EPEVTQTPSHQVTQMGQEVILRCVPISNHLYFYWYRQILGQKVEFLVSFYNNEISEKSEIFDDQFSVERPDGSNFTLKIRSTKLEDSAMYFCASSRDSNYGYTFGSGTRLTVV.

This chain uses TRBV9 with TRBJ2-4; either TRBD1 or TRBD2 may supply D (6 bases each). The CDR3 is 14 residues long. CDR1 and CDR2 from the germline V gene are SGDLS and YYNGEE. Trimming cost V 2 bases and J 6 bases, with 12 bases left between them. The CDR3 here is CASSVAGGGNIQYF. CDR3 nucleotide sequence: TGTGCCAGCAGCGTGGCCGGAGGGGGAAACATTCAGTACTTC.

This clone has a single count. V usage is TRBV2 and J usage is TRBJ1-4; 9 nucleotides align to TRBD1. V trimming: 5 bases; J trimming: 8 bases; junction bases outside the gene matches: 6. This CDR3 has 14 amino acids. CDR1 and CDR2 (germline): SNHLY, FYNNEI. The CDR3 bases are TGTGCCAGCAGTCTGGACAGGGGTTGGGAAAAACTGTTTTTT. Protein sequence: CASSLDRGWEKLFF.

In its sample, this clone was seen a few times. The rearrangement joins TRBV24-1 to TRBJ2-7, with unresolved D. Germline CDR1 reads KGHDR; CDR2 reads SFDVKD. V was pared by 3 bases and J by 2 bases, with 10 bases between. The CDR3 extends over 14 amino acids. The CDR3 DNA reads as TGTGCCACCAGTGATAAGGCCGACGCCTACGAGCAGTACTTC. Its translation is CATSDKADAYEQYF.

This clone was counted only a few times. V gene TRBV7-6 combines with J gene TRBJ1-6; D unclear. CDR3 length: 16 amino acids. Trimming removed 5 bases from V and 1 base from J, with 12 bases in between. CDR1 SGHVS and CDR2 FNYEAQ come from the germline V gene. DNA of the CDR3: TGTGCCAGCAGCCCACAGCGGGGATCCTATAATTCACCCCTCCACTTT. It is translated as CASSPQRGSYNSPLHF.

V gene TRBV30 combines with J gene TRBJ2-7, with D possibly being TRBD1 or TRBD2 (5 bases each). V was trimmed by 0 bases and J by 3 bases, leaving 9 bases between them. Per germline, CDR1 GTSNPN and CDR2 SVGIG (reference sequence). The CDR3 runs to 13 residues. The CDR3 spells CAWSVGPIYEQYF. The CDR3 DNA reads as TGTGCCTGGAGTGTGGGACCGATCTACGAGCAGTACTTC.

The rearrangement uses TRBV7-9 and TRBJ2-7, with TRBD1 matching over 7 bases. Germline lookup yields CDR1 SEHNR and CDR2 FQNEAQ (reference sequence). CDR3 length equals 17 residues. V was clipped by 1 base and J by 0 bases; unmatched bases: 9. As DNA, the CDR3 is TGTGCCAGCAGCTTAGATAGTGCAGGGGGAAACTCCTACGAGCAGTACTTC. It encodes CASSLDSAGGNSYEQYF. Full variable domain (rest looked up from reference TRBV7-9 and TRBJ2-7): DTGVSQNPRHKITKRGQNVTFRCDPISEHNRLYWYRQTLGQGPEFLTYFQNEAQLEKSRLLSDRFSAERPKGSFSTLEIQRTEQGDSAMYLCASSLDSAGGNSYEQYFGPGTRLTVT.

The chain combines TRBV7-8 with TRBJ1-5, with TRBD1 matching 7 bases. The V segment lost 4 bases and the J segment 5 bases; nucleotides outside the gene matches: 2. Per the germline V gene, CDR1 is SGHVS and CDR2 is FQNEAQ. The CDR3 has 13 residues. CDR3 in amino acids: CASSYTGDQPQHF. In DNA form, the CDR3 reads TGTGCCAGCAGCTATACAGGGGATCAGCCCCAGCATTTT. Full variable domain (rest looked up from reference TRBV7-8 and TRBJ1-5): GAGVSQSPRYKVAKRGQDVALRCDPISGHVSLFWYQQALGQGPEFLTYFQNEAQLDKSGLPSDRFFAERPEGSVSTLKIQRTQQEDSAVYLCASSYTGDQPQHFGDGTRLSIL.

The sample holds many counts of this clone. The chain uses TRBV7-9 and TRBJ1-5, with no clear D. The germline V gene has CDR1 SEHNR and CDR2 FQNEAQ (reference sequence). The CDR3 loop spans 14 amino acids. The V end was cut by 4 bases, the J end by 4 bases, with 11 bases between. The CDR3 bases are TGTGCCAGCAGCTCTGTAGCGGGAAATCAGCCCCAGCATTTT. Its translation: CASSSVAGNQPQHF.

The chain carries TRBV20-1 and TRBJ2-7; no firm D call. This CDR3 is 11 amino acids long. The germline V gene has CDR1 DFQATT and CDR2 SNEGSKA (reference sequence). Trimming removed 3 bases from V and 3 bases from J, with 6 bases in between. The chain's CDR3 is CSASHIYEQYF. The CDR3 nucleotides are TGCAGTGCTAGCCATATCTACGAGCAGTACTTC.

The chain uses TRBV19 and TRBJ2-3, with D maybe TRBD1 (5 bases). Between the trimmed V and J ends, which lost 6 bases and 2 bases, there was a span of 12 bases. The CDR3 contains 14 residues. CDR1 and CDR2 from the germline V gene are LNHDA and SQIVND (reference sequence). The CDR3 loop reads CASRQGINTDTQYF. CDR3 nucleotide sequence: TGTGCCAGTAGGCAGGGAATAAACACAGATACGCAGTATTTT.

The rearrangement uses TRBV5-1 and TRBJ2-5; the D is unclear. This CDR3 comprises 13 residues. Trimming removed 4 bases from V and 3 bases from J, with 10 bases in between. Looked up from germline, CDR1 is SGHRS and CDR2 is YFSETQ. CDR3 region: CASSGEVKETQYF. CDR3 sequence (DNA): TGCGCCAGCAGCGGAGAGGTAAAAGAGACCCAGTACTTC. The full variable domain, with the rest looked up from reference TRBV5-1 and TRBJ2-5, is KAGVTQTPRYLIKTRGQQVTLSCSPISGHRSVSWYQQTPGQGLQFLFEYFSETQRNKGNFPGRFSGRQFSNSRSEMNVSTLELGDSALYLCASSGEVKETQYFGPGTRLLVL.

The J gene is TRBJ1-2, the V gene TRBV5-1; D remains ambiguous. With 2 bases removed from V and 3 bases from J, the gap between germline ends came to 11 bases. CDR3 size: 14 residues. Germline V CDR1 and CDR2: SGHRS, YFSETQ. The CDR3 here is CASSFEGSYYGYTF. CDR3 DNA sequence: TGCGCCAGCAGCTTTGAGGGCAGCTACTATGGCTACACCTTC.

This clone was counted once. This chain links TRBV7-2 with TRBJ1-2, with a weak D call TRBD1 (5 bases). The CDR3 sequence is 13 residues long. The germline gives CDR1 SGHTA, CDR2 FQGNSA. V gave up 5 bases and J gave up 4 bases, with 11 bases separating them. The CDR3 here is CASSLKGTYGYTF. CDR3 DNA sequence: TGTGCCAGCAGCCTCAAAGGGACCTATGGCTACACCTTC.

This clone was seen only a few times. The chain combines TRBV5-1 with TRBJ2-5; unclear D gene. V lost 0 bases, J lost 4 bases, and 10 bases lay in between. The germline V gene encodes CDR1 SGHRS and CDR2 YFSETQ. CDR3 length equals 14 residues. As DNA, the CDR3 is TGCGCCAGCAGCTTGGCCATGGTCCCAGAGACCCAGTACTTC. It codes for CASSLAMVPETQYF.

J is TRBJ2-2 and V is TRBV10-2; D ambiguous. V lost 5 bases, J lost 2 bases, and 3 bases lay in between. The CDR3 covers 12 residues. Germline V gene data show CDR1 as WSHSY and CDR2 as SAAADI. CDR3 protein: CASSSNTGELFF. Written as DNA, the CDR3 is TGCGCCAGCAGTAGTAACACCGGGGAGCTGTTTTTT.

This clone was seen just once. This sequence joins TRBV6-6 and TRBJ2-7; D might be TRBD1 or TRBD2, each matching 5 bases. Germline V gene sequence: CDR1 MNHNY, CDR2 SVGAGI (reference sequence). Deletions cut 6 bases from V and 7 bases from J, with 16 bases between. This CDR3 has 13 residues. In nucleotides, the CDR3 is TGTGCCAGCAGCCGGGACCCCCGCCAAGAGCAGTACTTC. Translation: CASSRDPRQEQYF.

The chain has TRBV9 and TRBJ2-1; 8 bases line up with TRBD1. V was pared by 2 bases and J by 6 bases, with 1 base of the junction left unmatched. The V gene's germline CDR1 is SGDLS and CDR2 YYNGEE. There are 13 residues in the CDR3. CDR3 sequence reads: CASSVTGVNEQFF. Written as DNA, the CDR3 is TGTGCCAGCAGCGTGACAGGGGTCAATGAGCAGTTCTTC. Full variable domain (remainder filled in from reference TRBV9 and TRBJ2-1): DSGVTQTPKHLITATGQRVTLRCSPRSGDLSVYWYQQSLDQGLQFLIQYYNGEERAKGNILERFSAQQFPDLHSELNLSSLELGDSALYFCASSVTGVNEQFFGPGTRLTVL.

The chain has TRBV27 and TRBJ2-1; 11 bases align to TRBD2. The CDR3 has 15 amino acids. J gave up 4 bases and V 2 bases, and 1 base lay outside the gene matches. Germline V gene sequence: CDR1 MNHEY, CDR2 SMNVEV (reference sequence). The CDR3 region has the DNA TGTGCCAGCAGTTTAGGGACTAGCGGATACAATGAGCAGTTCTTC. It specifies CASSLGTSGYNEQFF.

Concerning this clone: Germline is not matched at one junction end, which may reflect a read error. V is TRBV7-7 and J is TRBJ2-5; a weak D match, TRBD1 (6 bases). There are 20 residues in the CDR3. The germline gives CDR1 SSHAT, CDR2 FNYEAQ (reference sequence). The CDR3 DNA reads TGTGCTAGCAGCGCAAGGCACCAACCATCTCAGGGGAAGCTCCAAGAGACCCAGTACTTC. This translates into CASSARHQPSQGKLQETQYF. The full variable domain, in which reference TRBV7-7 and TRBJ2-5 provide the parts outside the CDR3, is GAGVSQSPRYKVTKRGQDVTLRCDPISSHATLYWYQQALGQGPEFLTYFNYEAQPDKSGLPSDRFSAERPEGSISTLTIQRTEQRDSAMYRCASSARHQPSQGKLQETQYFGPGTRLLVL.

The CDR3 DNA reads TGTGCCAGCAGCCCTGGGACTAGCGGCGACACAGATACGCAGTATTTT. Translating gives CASSPGTSGDTDTQYF. This sequence joins TRBV7-6 and TRBJ2-3; 11 bases agree with TRBD2. This CDR3 spans 16 amino acids. In germline, CDR1 is SGHVS, CDR2 FNYEAQ. J was trimmed by 2 bases and V by 5 bases; bases with no gene match: 6. Based on the CDR3 plus reference TRBV7-6 and TRBJ2-3, the full variable domain is GAGVSQSPRYKVTKRGQDVALRCDPISGHVSLYWYRQALGQGPEFLTYFNYEAQQDKSGLPNDRFSAERPEGSISTLTIQRTEQRDSAMYRCASSPGTSGDTDTQYFGPGTRLTVL.

The CDR3 nucleotides are TGTGCCAGCCCCTCGGGGACTAGCGGGATTAGAAGCTCCTACAATGAGCAGTTCTTC. Protein product: CASPSGTSGIRSSYNEQFF. The genes are TRBV3-1 (or the pseudogene TRBV3-2) and TRBJ2-1; TRBD2 matches at 13 bases. Germline CDR1 and CDR2: LGHDT and YNNKEL (reference sequence). This CDR3 spans 19 amino acids. V lost 8 bases, J lost 0 bases, and 13 bases stayed unmatched.

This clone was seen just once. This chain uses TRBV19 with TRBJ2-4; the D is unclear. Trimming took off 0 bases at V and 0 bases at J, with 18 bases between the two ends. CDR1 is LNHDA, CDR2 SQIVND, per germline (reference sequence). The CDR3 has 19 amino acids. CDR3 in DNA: TGTGCCAGTAGTATAGAACAGAGCAACTCGTTCCTAGCCAAAAACATTCAGTACTTC. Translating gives CASSIEQSNSFLAKNIQYF.

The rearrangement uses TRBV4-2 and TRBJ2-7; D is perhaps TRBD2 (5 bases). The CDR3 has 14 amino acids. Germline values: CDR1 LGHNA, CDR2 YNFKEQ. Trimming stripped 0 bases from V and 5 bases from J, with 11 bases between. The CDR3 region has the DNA TGTGCCAGCAGCCAAGATGATGCGCGGGACGAGCAGTACTTC. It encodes CASSQDDARDEQYF.

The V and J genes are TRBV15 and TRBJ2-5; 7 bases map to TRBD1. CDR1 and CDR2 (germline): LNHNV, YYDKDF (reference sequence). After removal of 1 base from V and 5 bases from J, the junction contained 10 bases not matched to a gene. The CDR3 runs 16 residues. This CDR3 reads CATSRAWDRPSETQYF. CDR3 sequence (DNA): TGTGCCACCAGCAGAGCTTGGGACAGACCGTCGGAGACCCAGTACTTC.

The CDR3 loop is CASSSTGTGTFEQYF. The CDR3 bases are TGTGCCAGCAGCTCGACCGGGACAGGAACTTTTGAGCAGTACTTC. The gene calls are TRBV5-4 and TRBJ2-7, with 8 positions matching TRBD1. CDR1 is SGHNT, CDR2 YYREEE, per germline (reference sequence). This CDR3 region has 15 residues. V shed 3 bases and J 7 bases; nucleotides not matched to a gene: 12.

The CDR3 nucleotides are TGTGCCTGCGGGGACTGGTATCAGCCCCAGCATTTT. Residues: CACGDWYQPQHF. The rearrangement joins TRBV30 to TRBJ1-5; tentative D call: TRBD1 (5 bases). Germline V gives CDR1 GTSNPN, CDR2 SVGIG (reference sequence). This CDR3 has 12 residues. V was trimmed by 6 bases and J by 5 bases, leaving 11 bases between them.

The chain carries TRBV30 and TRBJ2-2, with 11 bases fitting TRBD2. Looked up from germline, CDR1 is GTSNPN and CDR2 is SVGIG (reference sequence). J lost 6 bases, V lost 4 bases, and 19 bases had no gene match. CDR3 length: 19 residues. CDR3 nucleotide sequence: TGTGCCTGGATAGGGGTTGGAGAGGGGCTAGCGGGAGGATCCGGGGAGCTGTTTTTT. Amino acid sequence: CAWIGVGEGLAGGSGELFF.